A single sample is the source of the 5 T cell receptor beta chains below, sequenced in a study of cytomegalovirus exposure and HLA in healthy donors. A multiplex PCR was run with 60 Vbeta primers and 13 Jbeta primers. Profiling relied on immunoSEQ multiplex PCR, and the TCRdb table lists in-frame clones only, not all of them. The table shows some 150,000 clones, with 70% to 85% occurring only once. Sequences were obtained from PBMCs. The receptors were gathered from a male donor in good health and CMV-seronegative.

The CDR3 reads CASSYSRYLGKLFF. The DNA of the CDR3 is TGTGCCAGCAGTTACTCGAGGTATTTGGGAAAACTGTTTTTT. The chain recombines TRBV6-5 with TRBJ1-4; D call uncertain. V lost 0 bases to trimming and J lost 10 bases, with 12 bases between them. Germline CDR1 reads MNHEY; CDR2 reads SVGAGI. The CDR3 sequence is 14 residues long.

The chain links TRBV6-5 to TRBJ2-3, with TRBD2 matching 8 bases. Germline assignment: CDR1 MNHEY and CDR2 SVGAGI. With 8 bases clipped from V and 3 bases from J, the junction kept 7 bases outside the gene matches. This CDR3 has 14 amino acids. The CDR3 nucleotides are TGTGCCAGCCGGGGGGGCGCCTGGACAGATACGCAGTATTTT. It encodes CASRGGAWTDTQYF.

The rearrangement links TRBV6-1 to TRBJ2-7, with 7 bases fitting TRBD1. The germline CDR1 and CDR2 sequences are MNHNS and SASEGT. The ends lost 1 base at V and 5 bases at J; junction bases unmatched: 14. The CDR3 has 17 residues. The CDR3 nucleotides are TGTGCCAGCAGTGAAGGTCTAGGGGGCCCGTCTAGCCACGAGCAGTACTTC. It is translated as CASSEGLGGPSSHEQYF.

V usage is TRBV7-6 and J usage is TRBJ1-2, with 8 bases fitting TRBD1. This CDR3 region has 14 residues. Germline values: CDR1 SGHVS, CDR2 FNYEAQ. The ends lost 5 bases at V and 7 bases at J; junction bases unmatched: 9. CDR3 sequence: CASSPSGGAVGYTF. CDR3 coding DNA: TGTGCCAGCAGCCCATCAGGGGGCGCGGTTGGCTACACCTTC.

The chain has TRBV6-6 and TRBJ2-3; TRBD2 is a possible D gene (5 bases). Germline loops: CDR1 MNHNY, CDR2 SVGAGI (reference sequence). V gave up 8 bases and J gave up 2 bases, with 11 bases separating them. There are 13 residues in the CDR3. CDR3: CASLYRDTDTQYF. The CDR3 DNA reads as TGTGCCAGCCTATACCGGGACACAGATACGCAGTATTTT.